What follows are 21 T cell receptor beta chains derived from one specimen sequenced in a study of molecular identifiers for immune sequencing clone quantification. TCRdb ran MiXCR on the PCR reads and lists one entry per CDR3 protein. This table holds roughly 630,000 distinct CDR3 sequences, less than 30% found once. The sample comprised naive CD8+ T cells from blood, with Jurkat cell RNA spiked in. Subset noted: FACS-sorted CD8+CD4-CCR7+CD45RA+ naive T cells. The receptors derive from a human donor in good health. Some libraries in this study had Jurkat cell RNA spiked in.

Concerning this clonotype: The CDR3 carries no conserved terminal phenylalanine or tryptophan, so it likely arises from a read error. This chain uses TRBV7-2 with TRBJ1-1; weak D call: TRBD1 (5 bases). This CDR3 contains 12 residues. The germline V and J ends were trimmed by 4 bases and 7 bases, with 10 bases remaining between them. Germline values: CDR1 SGHTA, CDR2 FQGNSA. This chain's CDR3 is CASSYGTGEAFS. The CDR3 nucleotides are TGTGCCAGCAGCTACGGGACTGGTGAAGCTTTCTCT.

This clonotype came up many times. The V and J genes are TRBV20-1 and TRBJ2-3, with D unresolved. The CDR3 extends over 13 amino acids. Trimming stripped 0 bases from V and 8 bases from J, with 12 bases between. Germline lookup yields CDR1 DFQATT and CDR2 SNEGSKA (reference sequence). The CDR3 DNA reads TGCAGTGCTAGAGATTTCGTACCGATTACGCAGTATTTT. This translates into CSARDFVPITQYF.

This clonotype came up a few times. The chain links TRBV20-1 to TRBJ2-7, with 8 bases aligning to TRBD1. This CDR3 comprises 12 residues. CDR1 is DFQATT, CDR2 SNEGSKA, per germline (reference sequence). V gave up 3 bases and J gave up 5 bases; unmatched junction bases: 3. The CDR3: CSARDRENEQYF. In DNA, the CDR3 is TGCAGTGCTAGGGACAGGGAAAACGAGCAGTACTTC.

With regard to this clonotype: An end of the junction differs from the germline gene, which may be a read error. The rearrangement uses TRBV6-1 and TRBJ2-3, with 7 bases fitting TRBD2. This CDR3 contains 14 residues. Germline-derived CDR1 and CDR2 are MNHNS and SASEGT. In DNA form, the CDR3 reads TGTGCCAGTGAGCGGGACCCCCTCCCGGATACGCAGTGTTTT. Translating gives CASERDPLPDTQCF.

The gene calls are TRBV19 and TRBJ1-5; TRBD1 agrees at 9 bases. Trimming at V came to 3 bases and at J to 5 bases, leaving 2 bases not matched to a gene. CDR1 and CDR2 (germline): LNHDA, SQIVND (reference sequence). The CDR3 contains 14 residues. The CDR3 DNA reads TGTGCCAGTAGTATCTGGGACAGGGATCAGCCCCAGCATTTT. Translation: CASSIWDRDQPQHF.

This clonotype was seen ten or more times. The J gene is TRBJ2-2, the V gene TRBV7-9, with 13 bases that match TRBD2. Trimming cost V 0 bases and J 1 base; bases outside gene matches: 5. CDR1 and CDR2 from the germline V gene are SEHNR and FQNEAQ (reference sequence). This CDR3 region has 19 residues. CDR3 sequence (DNA): TGTGCCAGCAGCTTAGCGGTCCGGACTAGCGGGAGGAACACCGGGGAGCTGTTTTTT. Translating it yields CASSLAVRTSGRNTGELFF. The full variable domain, its missing parts supplied by reference TRBV7-9 and TRBJ2-2, is DTGVSQNPRHKITKRGQNVTFRCDPISEHNRLYWYRQTLGQGPEFLTYFQNEAQLEKSRLLSDRFSAERPKGSFSTLEIQRTEQGDSAMYLCASSLAVRTSGRNTGELFFGEGSRLTVL.

The rearrangement uses TRBV9 and TRBJ2-7; D is uncertain. The CDR3 length is 14 residues. CDR1 and CDR2 (germline): SGDLS, YYNGEE. Trimming took off 0 bases at V and 0 bases at J, with 7 bases between the two ends. The CDR3 reads CASSVGWNSYEQYF. CDR3 nucleotide sequence: TGTGCCAGCAGCGTAGGCTGGAACTCCTACGAGCAGTACTTC.

This chain joins TRBV7-2 and TRBJ2-5; possible D gene TRBD2, 6 bases. V was clipped by 5 bases and J by 2 bases, with 21 bases between them. This CDR3 spans 17 amino acids. CDR1 is SGHTA, CDR2 FQGNSA, per germline. CDR3 in DNA: TGTGCCAGCAGCGAAAAACGGGAGTCAACCGAGCAAGAGACCCAGTACTTC. Translation: CASSEKRESTEQETQYF.

As regards this clonotype: Given a much more abundant clone one base away, this may be a read error. This chain connects TRBV6-1 to TRBJ2-3; D uncertain. Near its end, the DNA agrees better with TRBJ1-5, so the J call may be wrong. This CDR3 has 15 residues. Germline V gene lookup returns CDR1 MNHNS and CDR2 SASEGT. CDR3 sequence reads: CASSLLAGYSDTQHF. CDR3 nucleotide sequence: TGTGCCAGCTCATTGCTAGCGGGCTATTCAGATACGCAGCATTTT.

V and J are TRBV4-2 and TRBJ2-1; D ambiguous. This CDR3 spans 13 amino acids. Trimming stripped 4 bases from V and 10 bases from J, with 14 bases between. Germline V gives CDR1 LGHNA, CDR2 YNFKEQ. The CDR3 DNA reads as TGTGCCAGCAGCCCCGTGGCGCCTGGGGAGCAGTTCTTC. It codes for CASSPVAPGEQFF.

The chain recombines TRBV12-3 or TRBV12-4 with TRBJ1-2, with D unclear. V was pared by 5 bases and J by 6 bases, with 10 bases between. The CDR3 is 12 amino acids. The CDR3: CASSLTVDGYTF. DNA of the CDR3: TGTGCCAGCAGTCTCACGGTAGATGGCTACACCTTC.

The J gene is TRBJ2-7, the V gene TRBV18, with D possibly called TRBD1 or TRBD2 (5 bases each). Germline V CDR1 and CDR2: KGHSH, LQKENI. CDR3 length: 14 amino acids. The V end lost 3 bases, the J end lost 11 bases, and 20 bases lay between the germline ends. The CDR3 nucleotides read TGTGCCAGCTCACCGAGTTCCCGGGGCAGGGCCAAGTACTTC. The encoded protein is CASSPSSRGRAKYF.

This clonotype has at least ten counts. The rearrangement uses TRBV7-9 and TRBJ2-7; D tentatively fits TRBD1 or TRBD2 (6 bases each). V gave up 0 bases and J gave up 3 bases, with 18 bases separating them. The CDR3 contains 17 residues. Germline loops: CDR1 SEHNR, CDR2 FQNEAQ (reference sequence). The CDR3 here is CASSLARGRGQFYEQYF. DNA for the CDR3: TGTGCCAGCAGCTTAGCCCGGGGGAGAGGACAGTTCTACGAGCAGTACTTC.

The rearrangement joins TRBV27 to TRBJ2-2; 7 bases fit TRBD2. V trimming: 2 bases; J trimming: 7 bases; junction bases outside the gene matches: 4. Germline values: CDR1 MNHEY, CDR2 SMNVEV (reference sequence). The CDR3 is 14 residues long. The CDR3 DNA reads as TGTGCCAGCAGTTTAACGGGAGGAGACGGGGAGCTGTTTTTT. This codes for CASSLTGGDGELFF.

In DNA form, the CDR3 reads TGCGCCAGCAGCCAAGGACATGCCAACTATGGCTACACCTTC. This encodes CASSQGHANYGYTF. The rearrangement uses TRBV4-3 and TRBJ1-2, with D unclear. Trimming left V 1 base short and J 2 bases short, with 8 bases between. The germline V gene has CDR1 LGHNA and CDR2 YSLEER. The length of the CDR3 is 14 residues.

This clonotype has a handful of counts. The chain recombines TRBV20-1 with TRBJ1-1; 7 bases are a match to TRBD1. V gave up 6 bases and J gave up 1 base; unmatched junction bases: 5. The CDR3 sequence is 13 residues long. The germline CDR1 and CDR2 sequences are DFQATT and SNEGSKA (reference sequence). The CDR3 loop reads CSATDRPNTEAFF. In DNA, the CDR3 is TGCAGTGCCACGGACAGGCCGAACACTGAAGCTTTCTTT.

This clonotype occurred many times. V is TRBV21-1 and J is TRBJ1-4; the table gives TRBD1 as D, unverified against the DNA. TRBV21-1 is annotated as a pseudogene. CDR3 length: 16 residues. CDR3 coding DNA: TGTGCCAGCAGCAAAGGGACAGGGGGAAAGGATGAAAAACTGTTTTTT. Its translation: CASSKGTGGKDEKLFF.

This chain joins TRBV6-1 and TRBJ1-2; a possible D gene is TRBD1 (5 bases). From germline, CDR1 is MNHNS and CDR2 SASEGT. The length of the CDR3 is 16 residues. The ends were cut back, 2 bases at V and 2 bases at J, with 15 bases in the middle. The CDR3 loop reads CASSEYGGAGNYGYTF. The CDR3 nucleotides read TGTGCCAGCAGTGAATACGGGGGAGCAGGAAACTATGGCTACACCTTC.

This clonotype was observed a few times. This sequence joins TRBV29-1 and TRBJ1-6; 10 nucleotides line up with TRBD1. V was pared by 4 bases and J by 9 bases, with 6 bases of the junction left unmatched. CDR1 is SQVTM, CDR2 ANQGSEA, per germline. The CDR3 runs 14 residues. The CDR3 here is CSVADRGLGSPLHF. The CDR3 nucleotides are TGCAGCGTTGCCGACAGGGGGCTCGGTTCACCCCTCCACTTT.

This clonotype has ten or more counts. The rearrangement joins TRBV6-2 or TRBV6-3 to TRBJ2-2, with 8 bases fitting TRBD1. Germline-derived CDR1 and CDR2 are MNHEY and SVGEGT. The V segment lost 10 bases and the J segment 5 bases; nucleotides outside the gene matches: 9. The CDR3 runs to 14 residues. CDR3 in amino acids: CATDRGTQTGELFF. For the CDR3, the DNA is TGTGCCACCGACAGGGGAACCCAAACCGGGGAGCTGTTTTTT.

Note on this clonotype: A much larger clone is a single base away; this may be a read error. V usage is TRBV20-1 and J usage is TRBJ2-3, with 10 bases that match TRBD2. This CDR3 has 15 amino acids. Germline V gene lookup returns CDR1 DFQATT and CDR2 SNEGSKA (reference sequence). The CDR3 loop reads CGARDGTSGTDTQYF. Written as DNA, the CDR3 is TGCGGTGCCCGCGACGGGACTAGCGGCACAGATACGCAGTATTTT.